This TCR beta chain was identified during a study of CD8 T cells in ankylosing spondylitis. Quantitative barcoded 5'-RACE was used to prepare TCR beta libraries. TCRdb passed the 5' RACE reads through MiXCR, listing each CDR3 protein once. This table holds under 250,000 distinct CDR3 sequences, 10% to 13% found once. This clonotype was recorded at least ten times. What it binds is not known. Study conclusions and caveats: Disease-associated clonotypes exhibited CD8+ identity and were relatively infrequent in peripheral blood. Enrichment of disease-linked clones was reportedly significant in matched ankylosing spondylitis synovial fluid.

The sequencing input was blood, either unsorted or a sorted T cell fraction (not recorded which). The sequence derives from a male donor with ankylosing spondylitis or in good health (not recorded which).

In nucleotides, the CDR3 is TGCAGTGCTAGAGCCCAGGGTACCGGGGAGCTGTTTTTT. As protein: CSARAQGTGELFF. V and J are TRBV20-1 and TRBJ2-2; weak D call: TRBD1 (5 bases). V was shortened by 1 base and J by 5 bases, with 8 bases between the two germline ends. Germline assignment: CDR1 DFQATT and CDR2 SNEGSKA (reference sequence). The CDR3 contains 13 residues.